This paragraph reports one TCR beta chain. The data are from a study of blood T cell repertoires in COVID-19. Measured with immunoSEQ multiplex PCR; TCRdb has only the in-frame clones, and not every one. The sample has about 310,000 clones; about nine tenths are singletons. CDR3 size: 16 residues. J gave up 10 bases and V 0 bases, and 12 bases lay outside the gene matches. Germline V gene data show CDR1 as MNHGY and CDR2 as SVAAGI. The material sequenced was PBMCs or T cells enriched from blood (not recorded which). The chain has TRBV6-9 and TRBJ2-3; 8 bases line up with TRBD2. The TCR was taken from a woman under 40 who had recovered from COVID-19. As DNA, the CDR3 is TGTGCCAGCAGTTATTCGAGTGTCGGGAGGGCCTCTGCGCAGTATTTT. It translates to CASSYSSVGRASAQYF.